This entry lists 8 T cell receptor beta chains sequenced from one sample in a study of molecular identifiers for immune sequencing clone quantification. TCRdb redid the calling of the PCR reads with MiXCR, one entry per CDR3 protein. The sample has some 320,000 distinct CDR3 sequences, about 22% seen once; the top ten hold approximately 0.83%. Input material: naive CD8+ T cells from blood, with Jurkat cell RNA spiked in. Subset indicated: FACS-sorted CD8+CD4-CCR7+CD45RA+ naive T cells. These receptors were taken from a human donor in good health. Some libraries in this study had Jurkat cell RNA spiked in.

This clonotype was observed a single time. A much larger clone sits a single nucleotide away, making a read error possible. The V call is TRBV19, the J call TRBJ1-2, with 8 nucleotides matching TRBD1. Germline loops: CDR1 LNHDA, CDR2 SQIVND (reference sequence). This CDR3 is built from 15 residues. Here the CDR3 reads CASSITGGETYGHTF. The CDR3 DNA reads TGTGCCAGTAGTATAACAGGGGGAGAGACCTATGGCCACACCTTC.

A word on this clonotype: The CDR3 carries no conserved terminal phenylalanine or tryptophan, so it likely arises from a read error. V and J are TRBV30 and TRBJ1-1, with D unclear. The V end lost 0 bases, the J end lost 7 bases, and 9 bases lay between the germline ends. CDR1 is GTSNPN, CDR2 SVGIG, per germline (reference sequence). The CDR3 has 12 residues. The DNA for the CDR3 is TGTGCCTGGAGTGTATCGGGCATTGAAGCTTTCCTT. This sequence encodes CAWSVSGIEAFL.

This clonotype was counted ten times or more. The gene calls are TRBV29-1 and TRBJ1-1, with D possibly TRBD1 on 6 matching bases. Between the trimmed V and J ends, which lost 7 bases and 6 bases, there was a span of 15 bases. From germline, CDR1 is SQVTM and CDR2 ANQGSEA. The CDR3 is 12 residues long. The CDR3 reads CSALARGAEAFF. CDR3 bases: TGCAGCGCCCTCGCCAGGGGAGCTGAAGCTTTCTTT.

This clonotype was seen many times. This chain joins TRBV7-9 and TRBJ2-7; 9 positions agree with TRBD2. The CDR3 extends over 14 amino acids. The trim removed 0 bases at V and 6 bases at J, leaving 3 bases unmatched. The germline CDR1 and CDR2 sequences are SEHNR and FQNEAQ (reference sequence). This CDR3 reads CASSLAGLAAEQYF. The CDR3 DNA follows: TGTGCCAGCAGCTTAGCGGGACTAGCTGCCGAGCAGTACTTC.

The gene calls are TRBV12-3 or TRBV12-4 and TRBJ2-5; 10 bases match TRBD2. V dropped 3 bases and J dropped 3; count of bases not matched to a gene: 4. The CDR3 sequence is 15 residues long. The CDR3 reads CASSFSTSGEETQYF. The CDR3 region has the DNA TGTGCCAGCAGTTTTTCAACTAGCGGGGAAGAGACCCAGTACTTC.

This clonotype was seen at least ten times. The rearrangement uses TRBV30 and TRBJ2-7; D may be TRBD1 or TRBD2 (6 bases each). The CDR3 covers 13 residues. Germline lookup yields CDR1 GTSNPN and CDR2 SVGIG (reference sequence). With 2 bases removed from V and 5 bases from J, the gap between germline ends came to 13 bases. The CDR3 is CAWSWMGGHEQYF. DNA of the CDR3: TGTGCCTGGAGTTGGATGGGGGGCCACGAGCAGTACTTC.

In the case of this clonotype: A much larger clone differs by one base, so this may be a read error. The chain has TRBV11-2 and TRBJ2-1, with D hard to call. The germline CDR1 and CDR2 sequences are SGHAT and FQNNGV. There are 16 residues in the CDR3. CDR3 nucleotides: TGTGCCAGCAGCTTAGAGACGTACCGCTCGGATAATGAGCAGCTCTTC. Its protein product is CASSLETYRSDNEQLF.

This clonotype was picked up many times. The chain combines TRBV14 with TRBJ2-7; 11 bases are shared with TRBD2. V shed 4 bases, J shed 7 bases, and the junction held 9 bases outside the gene matches. Germline values: CDR1 SGHDN, CDR2 FVKESK. The CDR3 consists of 15 residues. The CDR3 DNA is TGTGCCAGCAGCCTACGACTAGCGGGATCGGGAGAGCAGTACTTC. Amino acids: CASSLRLAGSGEQYF.